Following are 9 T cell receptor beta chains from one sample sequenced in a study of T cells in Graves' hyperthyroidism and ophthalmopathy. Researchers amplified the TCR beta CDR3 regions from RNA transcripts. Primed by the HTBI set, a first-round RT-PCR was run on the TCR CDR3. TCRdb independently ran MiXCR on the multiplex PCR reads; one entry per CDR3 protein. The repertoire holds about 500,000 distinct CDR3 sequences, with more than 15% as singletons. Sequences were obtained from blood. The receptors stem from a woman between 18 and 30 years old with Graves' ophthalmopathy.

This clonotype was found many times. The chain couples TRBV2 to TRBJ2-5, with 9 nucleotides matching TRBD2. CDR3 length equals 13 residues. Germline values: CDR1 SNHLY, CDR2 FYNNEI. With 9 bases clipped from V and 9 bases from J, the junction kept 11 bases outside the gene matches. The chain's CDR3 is CAREEAGGGAQYF. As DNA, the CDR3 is TGTGCCAGAGAAGAGGCGGGGGGGGGGGCCCAGTACTTC.

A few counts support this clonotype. CDR3 in DNA: TGTGCCAGCAGCTCGTCTCGATCATACTCCTACAATGAGCAGTTCTTC. The encoded protein is CASSSSRSYSYNEQFF. The rearrangement joins TRBV11-3 to TRBJ2-1; D is unclear. Trimming shortened V by 4 bases and J by 0 bases, and 13 bases separated the two germline ends. Germline CDR1 is SGHNT and CDR2 is YENEEA. The CDR3 loop spans 16 amino acids.

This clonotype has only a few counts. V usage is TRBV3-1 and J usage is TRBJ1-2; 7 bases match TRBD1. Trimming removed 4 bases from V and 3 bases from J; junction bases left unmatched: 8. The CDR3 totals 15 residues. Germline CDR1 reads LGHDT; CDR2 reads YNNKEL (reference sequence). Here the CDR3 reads CASSRGDSFHYGYTF. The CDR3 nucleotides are TGTGCCAGCAGCCGGGGGGACAGCTTCCACTATGGCTACACCTTC.

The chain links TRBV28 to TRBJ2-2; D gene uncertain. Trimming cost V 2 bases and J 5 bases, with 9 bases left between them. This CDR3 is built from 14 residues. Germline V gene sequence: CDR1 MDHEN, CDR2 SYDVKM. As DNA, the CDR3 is TGTGCCAGCAGTTTAAAGTGGATGACCGGGGAGCTGTTTTTT. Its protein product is CASSLKWMTGELFF.

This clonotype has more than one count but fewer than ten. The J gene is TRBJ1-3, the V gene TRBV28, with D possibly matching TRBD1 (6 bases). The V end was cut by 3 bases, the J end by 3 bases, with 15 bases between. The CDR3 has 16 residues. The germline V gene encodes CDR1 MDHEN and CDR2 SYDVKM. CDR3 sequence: CASSLSGGGVGNTIYF. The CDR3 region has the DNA TGTGCCAGCAGTTTGTCAGGAGGGGGGGTTGGAAACACCATATATTTT.

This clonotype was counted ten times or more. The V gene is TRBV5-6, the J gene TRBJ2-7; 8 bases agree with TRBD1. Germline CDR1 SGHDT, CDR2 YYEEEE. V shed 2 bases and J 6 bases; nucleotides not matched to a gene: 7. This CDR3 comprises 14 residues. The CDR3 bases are TGTGCCAGCAGCTTAGACAGGGGTTTGGGCGAGCAGTACTTC. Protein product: CASSLDRGLGEQYF.

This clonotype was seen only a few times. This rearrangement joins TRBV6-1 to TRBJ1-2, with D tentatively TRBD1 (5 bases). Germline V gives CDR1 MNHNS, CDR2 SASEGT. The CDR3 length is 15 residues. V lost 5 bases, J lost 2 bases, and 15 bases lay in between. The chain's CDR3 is CASSPSGGSNYGYTF. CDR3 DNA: TGTGCCAGCAGTCCCTCCGGGGGTTCCAACTATGGCTACACCTTC.

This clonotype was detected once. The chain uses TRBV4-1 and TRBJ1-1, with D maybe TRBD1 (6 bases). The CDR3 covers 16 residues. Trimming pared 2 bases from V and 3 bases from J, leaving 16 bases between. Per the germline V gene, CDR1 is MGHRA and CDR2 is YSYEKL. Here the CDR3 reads CASSQKGGGADTEAFF. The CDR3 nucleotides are TGCGCCAGCAGCCAAAAAGGGGGGGGGGCGGACACTGAAGCTTTCTTT.

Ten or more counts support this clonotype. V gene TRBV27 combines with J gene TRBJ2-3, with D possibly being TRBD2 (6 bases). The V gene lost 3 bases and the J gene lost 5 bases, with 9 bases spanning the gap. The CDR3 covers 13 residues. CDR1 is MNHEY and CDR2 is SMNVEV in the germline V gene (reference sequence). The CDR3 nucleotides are TGTGCCAGCAGTTTGGGGGGAGTAGATACGCAGTATTTT. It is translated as CASSLGGVDTQYF.